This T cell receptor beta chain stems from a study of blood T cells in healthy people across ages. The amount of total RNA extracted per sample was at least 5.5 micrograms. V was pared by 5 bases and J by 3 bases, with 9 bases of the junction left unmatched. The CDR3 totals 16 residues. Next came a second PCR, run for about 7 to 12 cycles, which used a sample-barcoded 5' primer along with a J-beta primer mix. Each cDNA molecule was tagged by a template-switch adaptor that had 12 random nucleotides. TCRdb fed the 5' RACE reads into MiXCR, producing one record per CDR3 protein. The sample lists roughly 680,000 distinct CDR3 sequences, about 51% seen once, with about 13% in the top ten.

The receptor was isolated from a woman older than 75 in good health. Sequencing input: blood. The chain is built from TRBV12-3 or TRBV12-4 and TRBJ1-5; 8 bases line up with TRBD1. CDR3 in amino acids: CASSPGQGLINQPQHF. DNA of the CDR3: TGTGCCAGCAGTCCCGGACAGGGCCTTATCAATCAGCCCCAGCATTTT.